This T cell receptor (beta chain) was retrieved from a study of high-grade serous ovarian cancer treatment subgroups. General study points: Spatial context was lost because tumors were sequenced in bulk. Clonal relatedness tracked neoantigen level, and by trend copy number and mutation load. Repertoire similarity ranged about 0.1 to 0.85 between tumors of one patient. The analyses considered CDR3 and ignored CDR1 and CDR2.

Some clones are missing from TCRdb's copy, which holds only in-frame ones; the method was immunoSEQ multiplex PCR. The profile shows some 40,000 clones, 75% to 85% of them singletons. Tumor samples were taken before definitive surgery or chemotherapy. As to this clone: Its antigen remains unknown.

Germline V gene data show CDR1 as SGDLS and CDR2 as YYNGEE. This CDR3 spans 18 amino acids. V lost 4 bases and J lost 0, with 20 bases in between. This TCR was recovered from a human donor with high-grade serous ovarian cancer. The sample was tumor tissue. The chain uses TRBV9 and TRBJ2-1; D is possibly TRBD1 or TRBD2 (6 bases each). In DNA, the CDR3 is TGTGCCAGCAGCCTCCGGGGGCAGCGGTTGAGCTCCTACAATGAGCAGTTCTTC. Translation gives CASSLRGQRLSSYNEQFF. Based on the CDR3 plus reference TRBV9 and TRBJ2-1, the full variable domain is DSGVTQTPKHLITATGQRVTLRCSPRSGDLSVYWYQQSLDQGLQFLIQYYNGEERAKGNILERFSAQQFPDLHSELNLSSLELGDSALYFCASSLRGQRLSSYNEQFFGPGTRLTVL.